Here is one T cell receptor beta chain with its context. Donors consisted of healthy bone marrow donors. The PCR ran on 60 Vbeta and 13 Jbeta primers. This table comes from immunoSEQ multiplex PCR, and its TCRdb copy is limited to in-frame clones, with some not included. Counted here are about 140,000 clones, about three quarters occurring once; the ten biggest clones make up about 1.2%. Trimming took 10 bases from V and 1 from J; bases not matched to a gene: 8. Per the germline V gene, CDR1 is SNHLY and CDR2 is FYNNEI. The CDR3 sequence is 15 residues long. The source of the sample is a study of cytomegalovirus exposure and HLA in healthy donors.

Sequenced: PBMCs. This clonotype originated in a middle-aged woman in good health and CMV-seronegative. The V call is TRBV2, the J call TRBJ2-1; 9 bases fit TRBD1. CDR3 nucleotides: TGTGCCACCGAGGCGGACAGGGGTTCCTACAATGAGCAGTTCTTC. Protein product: CATEADRGSYNEQFF.